The entry below gives a single T cell receptor beta chain sequence along with its context. Its specificity is unknown. The data belong to a study of vaccination effects on CD4 cells after COVID-19. Study information: Two-dose vaccination with either BNT162b2 or mRNA-1273 was given to the participants. Findings and caveats of the study: Clones that were induced by infection or by vaccine showed marked contraction late after vaccination.

The CDR3 is 14 amino acids. Trimming removed 4 bases from V and 2 bases from J, with 9 bases in between. CDR1 and CDR2 (germline): SNHLY, FYNNEI. The repertoire was sequenced with immunoSEQ multiplex PCR; TCRdb's copy has only in-frame clones and lacks some. Here the sample spans about 31,000 clones, 55% to 75% being singletons. Sequencing in the ViraFEST assay came after antigen-specific CD4+ T cells had been expanded with viral peptide pools, which were used to stimulate PBMC. Following a roughly 9-day culture, CD4+ T cells were purified. None of the vaccinated had previously contracted SARS-CoV-2, and their nucleocapsid antibodies tested negative. Cells had half their medium changed to IL-2 medium on days 3 and 7.

The chain links TRBV2 to TRBJ2-1; D may be TRBD2 (6 bases). The sequences come from CD4+ T cells from PBMCs cultured with HCoV-229E spike peptides, collected before COVID-19 vaccination. The sequence was collected from a human donor who received a COVID-19 vaccine. CDR3 residues: CASSGLGPYNEQFF. The CDR3 DNA reads TGTGCCAGCAGTGGACTAGGGCCCTACAATGAGCAGTTCTTC. The full variable domain, with the rest looked up from reference TRBV2 and TRBJ2-1, is EPEVTQTPSHQVTQMGQEVILRCVPISNHLYFYWYRQILGQKVEFLVSFYNNEISEKSEIFDDQFSVERPDGSNFTLKIRSTKLEDSAMYFCASSGLGPYNEQFFGPGTRLTVL.